These T cell receptor beta chains were read from a single sample in a study of identical twins. TCRdb reanalysed the 5' RACE reads using MiXCR and keeps one entry per CDR3 protein. Among some 1,600,000 distinct CDR3 sequences listed, about 32% were seen once. The sequenced sample consisted of cord blood. The receptors originated from a newborn girl in good health. The CDR3 runs from the conserved cysteine through the conserved F or W. A D gene is named only where the DNA matches it firmly. Clone size is stated in some rows and not others, as once, few, many or a class when expanded.

d_gene	v_gene	abundance	len	j_gene	CDR3aa	CDR3nt
TRBD2	TRBV3-1	few	16	TRBJ2-3	CASSRLSLADTDTQYF	TGTGCCAGCAGCCGATTAAGTCTAGCGGACACAGATACGCAGTATTTT
-	TRBV4-1	few	14	TRBJ2-5	CASSPRERKETQYF	TGCGCCAGCAGCCCCCGGGAGAGAAAAGAGACCCAGTACTTC
TRBD1	TRBV28	-	13	TRBJ2-3	CASRLRGPDTQYF	TGTGCCAGCAGACTCAGGGGGCCGGATACGCAGTATTTT
-	TRBV29-1	many	13	TRBJ1-5	CSVEVGLNQPQHF	TGCAGCGTTGAAGTCGGACTCAATCAGCCCCAGCATTTT
-	TRBV21-1	few	16	TRBJ2-1	CASSKLTSGDLHEQFF	TGTGCCAGCAGCAAACTGACTAGCGGGGACCTACATGAGCAGTTCTTC
-	TRBV4-1	-	15	TRBJ1-2	CASSPSRSGYGGYTF	TGCGCCAGCAGTCCCTCCCGTTCGGGTTATGGTGGCTACACCTTC
-	TRBV7-9	few	14	TRBJ1-6	CASSLDVRRSPLHF	TGTGCCAGCAGCTTAGACGTCCGTAGGTCACCCCTCCACTTT
-	TRBV5-6	few	16	TRBJ2-1	CASSDGSGLSYNEQFF	TGTGCCAGCAGCGACGGTTCAGGCCTCTCCTACAATGAGCAGTTCTTC
-	TRBV7-6	few	16	TRBJ1-5	CASSPGPANMDQPQHF	TGTGCCAGCAGCCCCGGACCGGCAAATATGGATCAGCCCCAGCATTTT
-	TRBV3-1	once	16	TRBJ2-6	CASSQGVRSGANVLTF	TGTGCCAGCAGCCAAGGGGTCCGCTCTGGGGCCAACGTCCTGACTTTC
-	TRBV9	-	14	TRBJ1-6	CASSLRDKNSPLHF	TGTGCCAGCAGCCTTCGGGACAAAAATTCACCCCTCCACTTT
-	TRBV12-3/TRBV12-4	-	14	TRBJ2-7	CASSSGTYYNEQYF	TGTGCCAGCAGTTCCGGGACTTACTACAATGAGCAGTACTTC
TRBD2	TRBV5-1	-	14	TRBJ2-3	CASSMSGSKDTQYF	TGCGCCAGCAGCATGAGCGGGAGCAAAGATACGCAGTATTTT
-	TRBV11-2	-	14	TRBJ2-7	CASSSIGPFDEQYF	TGTGCCAGCAGCTCCATCGGGCCGTTCGACGAGCAGTACTTC
TRBD1	TRBV6-6	-	15	TRBJ2-1	CASRPKTGLKNEQFF	TGTGCCAGCAGACCCAAGACAGGGCTGAAGAATGAGCAGTTCTTC
TRBD1	TRBV6-6	few	15	TRBJ1-1	CASSYRPGGNTEAFF	TGTGCCAGCAGTTACCGCCCAGGGGGGAACACTGAAGCTTTCTTT
TRBD2	TRBV7-2	-	14	TRBJ2-7	CASSLGTSAAEQYF	TGTGCCAGCAGCTTAGGGACTAGCGCGGCCGAGCAGTACTTC
TRBD2	TRBV24-1	few	15	TRBJ2-3	CATSPGGGPTDTQYF	TGTGCCACCAGCCCGGGAGGGGGACCCACAGATACGCAGTATTTT
TRBD1	TRBV2	few	17	TRBJ1-2	CASSLRRQGARNYGYTF	TGTGCCAGCAGTCTACGCCGACAGGGGGCGAGGAACTATGGCTACACCTTC
TRBD2	TRBV20-1	few	14	TRBJ2-1	CSAATSGGRNEQFF	TGCAGTGCTGCTACTAGCGGGGGGAGGAATGAGCAGTTCTTC
-	TRBV20-1	-	14	TRBJ2-1	CSAKLNYRGETQFF	TGCAGCGCTAAACTTAACTACCGGGGAGAGACCCAGTTCTTC
-	TRBV14	-	9	TRBJ2-7	CASSHTDFF	TGTGCCAGCAGCCACACTGACTTTTTC
-	TRBV20-1	few	12	TRBJ2-3	CSGGGGTDTQYF	TGCAGTGGGGGCGGGGGCACAGATACGCAGTATTTT
-	TRBV6-6	-	12	TRBJ2-4	CASSYELGIQYF	TGTGCCAGCAGTTACGAGTTAGGGATTCAGTACTTC
-	TRBV12-3/TRBV12-4	-	12	TRBJ2-5	CASSFPPGILYF	TGTGCCAGCAGTTTTCCCCCGGGTATATTGTACTTC
-	TRBV4-1	-	15	TRBJ2-2	CASSHGRQNTGELFF	TGCGCCAGCAGCCATGGCCGGCAGAACACCGGGGAGCTGTTTTTT
TRBD1	TRBV12-3/TRBV12-4	-	17	TRBJ1-2	CASSYGTGKGANYGYTF	TGTGCCAGCAGTTATGGGACAGGGAAAGGAGCTAACTATGGCTACACCTTC
-	TRBV19	few	14	TRBJ1-4	CASSIRGSDEKLFF	TGTGCCAGTAGTATAAGGGGAAGCGATGAAAAACTGTTTTTT
TRBD2	TRBV20-1	-	15	TRBJ2-1	CSAGLAGASYNEQFF	TGCAGTGCTGGACTAGCGGGAGCGTCCTACAATGAGCAGTTCTTC
-	TRBV20-1	-	14	TRBJ2-7	CSAIGNAGSYEQYF	TGCAGTGCTATCGGGAACGCGGGCTCCTACGAGCAGTACTTC
TRBD2	TRBV5-1	-	13	TRBJ2-1	CASSYGTSGEQFF	TGCGCCAGCAGCTACGGGACTAGCGGGGAGCAGTTCTTC
-	TRBV14	-	15	TRBJ2-4	CASSPYGTRQNIQYF	TGTGCCAGCAGCCCATACGGGACACGTCAAAACATTCAGTACTTC
-	TRBV7-2	few	13	TRBJ1-4	CASSHPGGEKLFF	TGTGCCAGCAGCCATCCTGGAGGTGAAAAACTGTTTTTT
-	TRBV7-9	few	14	TRBJ1-4	CASSAPSYNEKLFF	TGTGCCAGCAGCGCCCCGTCCTATAATGAAAAACTGTTTTTT
-	TRBV7-9	few	14	TRBJ2-3	CASSFRDGWDTQYF	TGTGCCAGCAGCTTCCGGGACGGGTGGGATACGCAGTATTTT
-	TRBV4-2	few	15	TRBJ1-6	CASSQSNNINSPLHF	TGTGCCAGCAGCCAGAGCAATAACATTAATTCACCCCTCCACTTT